This entry lists 20 T cell receptor beta chains sequenced from one sample in a study of blood T cell repertoires in COVID-19. Assay used: immunoSEQ multiplex PCR; TCRdb lists only in-frame clones, some missing. The repertoire holds some 190,000 clones, with around 90% as singletons. The source material was peripheral blood. The receptors shown here come from a man between 18 and 29 years old with active or convalescent COVID-19.

J is TRBJ1-5 and V is TRBV27; the D is unclear. V shed 7 bases and J shed 5 bases, with 12 bases lying between them. The CDR3 is made up of 13 amino acids. Germline CDR1 MNHEY, CDR2 SMNVEV (reference sequence). The CDR3 DNA is TGTGCCAGCACCCTTCCCCGCGATCAGCCCCAGCATTTT. It encodes CASTLPRDQPQHF.

The chain links TRBV7-6 to TRBJ2-1, with 11 positions matching TRBD2. The germline gives CDR1 SGHVS, CDR2 FNYEAQ. Trimming removed 4 bases from V and 4 bases from J; junction bases left unmatched: 12. The CDR3 length is 18 residues. The CDR3 bases are TGTGCCAGCAGCTCCAAAATTTCCGGGACTAGCGGATACAATGAGCAGTTCTTC. Its translation: CASSSKISGTSGYNEQFF.

This chain connects TRBV5-1 to TRBJ2-3; tentative D call: TRBD2 (5 bases). CDR1 is SGHRS and CDR2 is YFSETQ in the germline V gene. This CDR3 has 16 residues. V was trimmed by 1 base and J by 3 bases, leaving 15 bases between them. The CDR3 here is CASSLFAGGRTDTQYF. For the CDR3, the DNA is TGCGCCAGCAGCTTGTTTGCGGGTGGTCGGACAGATACGCAGTATTTT.

The chain couples TRBV11-3 to TRBJ1-1; D might be TRBD1 (6 bases). CDR3 length equals 15 residues. Trimming took off 2 bases at V and 6 bases at J, with 16 bases between the two ends. The germline V gene encodes CDR1 SGHNT and CDR2 YENEEA. In DNA form, the CDR3 reads TGTGCCAGCAGCTTAATGACAGGAGAGCGCTCTGAAGCTTTCTTT. Protein sequence: CASSLMTGERSEAFF.

The chain uses TRBV30 and TRBJ1-5; 8 positions agree with TRBD1. V was clipped by 5 bases and J by 5 bases; unmatched bases: 5. This CDR3 comprises 13 residues. Germline-derived CDR1 and CDR2 are GTSNPN and SVGIG (reference sequence). The CDR3: CAWGQGLHQPQHF. The CDR3 DNA follows: TGTGCCTGGGGACAGGGCCTGCATCAGCCCCAGCATTTT.

The chain couples TRBV3-1 (or the pseudogene TRBV3-2) to TRBJ2-4; 7 nucleotides agree with TRBD2. Germline loops: CDR1 LGHDT, CDR2 YNNKEL (reference sequence). Trimming removed 4 bases from V and 5 bases from J; junction bases left unmatched: 5. CDR3 length equals 14 residues. Here the CDR3 reads CASSRGLLENIQYF. The CDR3 DNA reads as TGTGCCAGCAGCCGGGGACTACTAGAAAACATTCAGTACTTC.

V is TRBV5-1 and J is TRBJ2-2, with a weak D call TRBD2 (6 bases). CDR1 is SGHRS, CDR2 YFSETQ, per germline. The CDR3 loop spans 15 amino acids. V was shortened by 4 bases and J by 5 bases, with 15 bases between the two germline ends. CDR3 DNA sequence: TGCGCCAGCAGCCTAACGGGAGTGACGACCGGGGAGCTGTTTTTT. It translates to CASSLTGVTTGELFF.

The chain uses TRBV6-5 and TRBJ2-1, with unresolved D. The CDR3 length is 14 residues. With 3 bases removed from V and 4 bases from J, the gap between germline ends came to 10 bases. From germline, CDR1 is MNHEY and CDR2 SVGAGI. CDR3 nucleotides: TGTGCCAGCAGTTATTCCTCCTCTTACAATGAGCAGTTCTTC. This translates into CASSYSSSYNEQFF.

The rearrangement links TRBV6-5 to TRBJ1-5; TRBD1 agrees at 7 bases. CDR1 is MNHEY and CDR2 is SVGAGI in the germline V gene. V lost 5 bases and J lost 1; bases outside the gene matches: 5. This CDR3 spans 15 amino acids. In nucleotides, the CDR3 is TGTGCCAGCAGTCGGGACAGCTTAAGCAATCAGCCCCAGCATTTT. Translated, it gives CASSRDSLSNQPQHF.

This chain joins TRBV18 and TRBJ2-1, with 8 positions matching TRBD1. The CDR3 runs to 14 residues. Germline assignment: CDR1 KGHSH and CDR2 LQKENI. The V segment lost 3 bases and the J segment 6 bases; nucleotides outside the gene matches: 4. The CDR3 reads CASSPNRGSNEQFF. The CDR3 DNA reads as TGTGCCAGCTCACCGAACAGGGGGAGCAATGAGCAGTTCTTC.

The rearrangement uses TRBV25-1 and TRBJ2-2, with D perhaps matching TRBD1 (7 bases). V was trimmed by 2 bases and J by 6 bases, leaving 13 bases between them. The germline CDR1 and CDR2 sequences are MGHDK and SYGVNS. The CDR3 has 15 amino acids. CDR3 amino acids: CASSEQGGSAGELFF. The CDR3 nucleotides are TGTGCCAGCAGTGAACAGGGGGGAAGCGCCGGGGAGCTGTTTTTT.

The genes are TRBV12-3 or TRBV12-4 and TRBJ2-5; D is perhaps TRBD1 (6 bases). The CDR3 length is 13 residues. V lost 3 bases and J 4 bases, leaving 9 bases between the germline ends. The CDR3 DNA reads TGTGCCAGCAGTTTCTTAGGGGGAGAGACCCAGTACTTC. This codes for CASSFLGGETQYF.

This rearrangement joins TRBV19 to TRBJ2-1, with TRBD2 identical over 14 bases. This CDR3 region has 16 residues. J gave up 9 bases and V 5 bases, and 9 bases lay outside the gene matches. Germline values: CDR1 LNHDA, CDR2 SQIVND (reference sequence). CDR3 sequence: CASSSGLAGGSREQFF. CDR3 DNA: TGTGCCAGTAGTTCTGGACTAGCGGGAGGATCGCGTGAGCAGTTCTTC.

About this clone itself: Compared with germline, one end of the junction differs, possibly owing to a read error. The V gene is TRBV7-7, the J gene TRBJ2-7, with TRBD1 matching over 10 bases. The CDR3 sequence is 15 residues long. The germline CDR1 and CDR2 sequences are SSHAT and FNYEAQ (reference sequence). CDR3 region: CASSPQTGGIDEQYF. Written as DNA, the CDR3 is TGTGCTAGCAGCCCGCAGACAGGGGGCATCGACGAGCAGTACTTC.

In this sample, this clone turned up once. The rearrangement joins TRBV6-2 or TRBV6-3 to TRBJ2-4; 8 bases fit TRBD2. Unmatched junction bases numbered 11, after V lost 7 bases and J lost 0 bases. CDR3 size: 17 residues. Germline V gene sequence: CDR1 MNHEY, CDR2 SVGEGT. The CDR3 DNA follows: TGTGCCAGCAACCCAGCGGGACTAGTGAGAGCCAAAAACATTCAGTACTTC. Its translation is CASNPAGLVRAKNIQYF.

The chain uses TRBV19 and TRBJ2-1; 8 bases map to TRBD1. The CDR3 contains 13 residues. Trimming at V came to 6 bases and at J to 9 bases, leaving 7 bases not matched to a gene. Germline V gives CDR1 LNHDA, CDR2 SQIVND (reference sequence). This CDR3 is CASRMSGQGEQFF. The CDR3 coding sequence is TGTGCCAGTAGAATGAGTGGACAGGGTGAGCAGTTCTTC.

The rearrangement uses TRBV5-1 and TRBJ1-2; TRBD1 agrees at 7 bases. V trimming: 4 bases; J trimming: 4 bases; junction bases outside the gene matches: 4. Germline loops: CDR1 SGHRS, CDR2 YFSETQ. The CDR3 length is 13 residues. CDR3 nucleotides: TGCGCCAGCAGCGACACAGGGGCCTATGGCTACACCTTC. This encodes CASSDTGAYGYTF.

V and J are TRBV10-1 and TRBJ2-2; 15 bases align to TRBD2. Germline lookup yields CDR1 WNHNN and CDR2 SYGVQD (reference sequence). Losses at the gene ends were 6 bases for V and 6 bases for J; bases not matched to a gene: 5. The CDR3 extends over 16 amino acids. This chain's CDR3 is CASRPGLAGGAGELFF. CDR3 sequence (DNA): TGCGCCAGCAGACCGGGACTAGCGGGAGGAGCCGGGGAGCTGTTTTTT.

This chain connects TRBV6-4 to TRBJ2-3, with 9 bases identical to TRBD2. The length of the CDR3 is 14 residues. V gave up 2 bases and J gave up 6 bases; unmatched junction bases: 3. The germline gives CDR1 MRHNA, CDR2 SNTAGT. The CDR3 protein is CASSDGLAIDTQYF. DNA for the CDR3: TGTGCCAGCAGTGACGGACTAGCGATCGATACGCAGTATTTT.

This chain connects TRBV29-1 to TRBJ1-3; D not certain. The germline V gene encodes CDR1 SQVTM and CDR2 ANQGSEA. CDR3 size: 16 residues. Trimming took off 5 bases at V and 0 bases at J, with 17 bases between the two ends. CDR3 protein: CSVNDVRASSGNTIYF. The CDR3 DNA reads as TGCAGCGTTAACGATGTGAGGGCGAGCTCTGGAAACACCATATATTTT.